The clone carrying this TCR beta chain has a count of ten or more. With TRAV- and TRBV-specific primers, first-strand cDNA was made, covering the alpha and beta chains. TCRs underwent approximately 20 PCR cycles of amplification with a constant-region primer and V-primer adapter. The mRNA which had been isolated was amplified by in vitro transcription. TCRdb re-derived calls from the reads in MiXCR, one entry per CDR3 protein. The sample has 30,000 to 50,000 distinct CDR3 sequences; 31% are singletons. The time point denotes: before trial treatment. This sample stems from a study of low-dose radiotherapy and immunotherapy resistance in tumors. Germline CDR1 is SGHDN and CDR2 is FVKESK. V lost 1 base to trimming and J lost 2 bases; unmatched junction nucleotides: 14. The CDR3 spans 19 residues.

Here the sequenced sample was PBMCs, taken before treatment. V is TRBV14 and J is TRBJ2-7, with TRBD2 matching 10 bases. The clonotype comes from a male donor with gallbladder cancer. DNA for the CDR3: TGTGCCAGCAGCCAAGGAGCGACTAGCGGGCCATTTACAGCCTACGAGCAGTACTTC. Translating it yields CASSQGATSGPFTAYEQYF.